The 10 T cell receptor beta chains presented below share a single source sample, sequenced in a study of blood T cell repertoires in COVID-19. The data were produced by immunoSEQ multiplex PCR, yet TCRdb's version contains in-frame clones alone and is incomplete. This table holds 80,000 to 100,000 clones, roughly 80% found once. Sample: peripheral blood. Receptors were obtained from a human donor in a cohort sampled during active COVID-19.

In this sample, this clone turned up a few times. V and J are TRBV20-1 and TRBJ1-3; D may be TRBD1 (5 bases). This CDR3 has 11 residues. CDR1 and CDR2 (germline): DFQATT, SNEGSKA (reference sequence). Trimming removed 4 bases at V and 4 bases at J, with 5 bases between. CDR3 bases: TGCAGTGCTACAGGGGGAAACACCATATATTTT. This codes for CSATGGNTIYF.

This chain joins TRBV5-1 and TRBJ1-5; the D is unclear. Germline-derived CDR1 and CDR2 are SGHRS and YFSETQ. Deletions cut 5 bases from V and 9 bases from J, with 15 bases between. The CDR3 covers 13 residues. The CDR3 DNA follows: TGCGCCAGCAGATCGAGGGCCTCGGGGCCCCAGCATTTT. It is translated as CASRSRASGPQHF.

The chain links TRBV11-2 to TRBJ2-3, with 7 positions matching TRBD2. The CDR3 runs to 18 residues. Germline V gives CDR1 SGHAT, CDR2 FQNNGV. Trimming took 5 bases from V and 7 from J; bases not matched to a gene: 21. CDR3 bases: TGTGCCAGCAGCATAGGATCGGTGGGAGGGCCGTCGATTTATACGCAGTATTTT. This sequence encodes CASSIGSVGGPSIYTQYF.

The chain recombines TRBV10-3 with TRBJ2-2; 7 nucleotides align to TRBD1. V dropped 0 bases and J dropped 6; count of bases not matched to a gene: 4. Per the germline V gene, CDR1 is ENHRY and CDR2 is SYGVKD. This CDR3 is built from 15 residues. The DNA of the CDR3 is TGTGCCATCAGTGAGTCCCTGACAGGGTCCGGGGAGCTGTTTTTT. This codes for CAISESLTGSGELFF.

The V call is TRBV30, the J call TRBJ1-1, with 7 bases fitting TRBD1. V lost 5 bases and J lost 4; bases outside the gene matches: 10. Germline V gene sequence: CDR1 GTSNPN, CDR2 SVGIG (reference sequence). CDR3 length equals 14 residues. The CDR3 coding sequence is TGTGCCTGGGGGAGGGGGCCCGCGGGCACTGAAGCTTTCTTT. This sequence encodes CAWGRGPAGTEAFF.

CDR3: CASSRDIGYEQYF. As DNA, the CDR3 is TGTGCCAGCAGCCGTGACATAGGCTACGAGCAGTACTTC. V and J are TRBV7-7 and TRBJ2-7, with D unresolved. This CDR3 is built from 13 residues. Deletions cut 5 bases from V and 3 bases from J, with 11 bases between. CDR1 SSHAT and CDR2 FNYEAQ come from the germline V gene (reference sequence).

The chain couples TRBV9 to TRBJ2-5, with TRBD2 matching 13 bases. The germline CDR1 and CDR2 sequences are SGDLS and YYNGEE. V lost 0 bases and J lost 5; bases outside the gene matches: 4. This CDR3 comprises 16 residues. DNA of the CDR3: TGTGCCAGCAGCGTAGGGGGACTAGCGGGAATGGAGACCCAGTACTTC. Amino acids: CASSVGGLAGMETQYF.

This clone turned up a few times. The gene calls are TRBV28 and TRBJ1-2, with D uncertain. The CDR3 runs to 11 residues. Trimming stripped 4 bases from V and 5 bases from J, with 5 bases between. Germline V CDR1 and CDR2: MDHEN, SYDVKM. The CDR3 region is CASSSVYGYTF. CDR3 DNA: TGTGCCAGCAGTTCCGTTTATGGCTACACCTTC.

The chain employs TRBV5-4 and TRBJ2-1, with TRBD2 as a possible D gene (5 bases). The CDR3 loop spans 15 amino acids. V was pared by 2 bases and J by 0 bases, with 9 bases between. CDR1 and CDR2 (germline): SGHNT, YYREEE (reference sequence). CDR3 nucleotide sequence: TGTGCCAGCAGCTTAGAGGGCGCCTCCTACAATGAGCAGTTCTTC. As protein: CASSLEGASYNEQFF.

The chain recombines TRBV11-1 with TRBJ2-3; D is possibly TRBD1 (5 bases). Trimming pared 5 bases from V and 5 bases from J, leaving 11 bases between. The CDR3 is 13 amino acids. Germline V lookup: CDR1 SGHAT, CDR2 FQDESV (reference sequence). The chain's CDR3 is CASSATAVDTQYF. CDR3 nucleotides: TGTGCCAGCAGCGCGACAGCCGTAGATACGCAGTATTTT. The whole variable domain, filled in from reference TRBV11-1 and TRBJ2-3, reads EAEVAQSPRYKITEKSQAVAFWCDPISGHATLYWYRQILGQGPELLVQFQDESVVDDSQLPKDRFSAERLKGVDSTLKIQPAELGDSAMYLCASSATAVDTQYFGPGTRLTVL.